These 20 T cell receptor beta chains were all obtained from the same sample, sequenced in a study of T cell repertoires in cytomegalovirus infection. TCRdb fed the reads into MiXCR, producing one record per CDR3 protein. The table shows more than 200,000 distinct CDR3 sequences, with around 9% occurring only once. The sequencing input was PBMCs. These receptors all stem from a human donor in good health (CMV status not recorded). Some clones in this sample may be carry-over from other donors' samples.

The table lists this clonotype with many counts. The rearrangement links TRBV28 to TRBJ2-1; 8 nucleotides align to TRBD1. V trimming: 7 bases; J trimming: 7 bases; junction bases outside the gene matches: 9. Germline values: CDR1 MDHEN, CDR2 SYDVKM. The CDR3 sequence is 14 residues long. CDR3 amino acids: CASITGGYRNEQFF. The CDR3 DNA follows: TGTGCCAGCATTACAGGGGGGTACAGAAATGAGCAGTTCTTC.

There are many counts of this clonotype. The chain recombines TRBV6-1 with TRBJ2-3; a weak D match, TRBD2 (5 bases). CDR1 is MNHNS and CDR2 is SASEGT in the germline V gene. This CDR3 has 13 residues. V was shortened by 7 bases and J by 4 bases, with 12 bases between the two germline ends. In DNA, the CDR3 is TGTGCCAGCACCCGAGGGTCTCCAGATACGCAGTATTTT. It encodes CASTRGSPDTQYF.

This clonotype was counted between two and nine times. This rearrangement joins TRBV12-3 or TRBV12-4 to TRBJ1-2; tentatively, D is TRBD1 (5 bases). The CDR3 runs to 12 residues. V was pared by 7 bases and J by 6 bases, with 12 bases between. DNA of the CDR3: TGTGCCAGCACCGCGTGGGGGAATGGCTACACCTTC. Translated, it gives CASTAWGNGYTF.

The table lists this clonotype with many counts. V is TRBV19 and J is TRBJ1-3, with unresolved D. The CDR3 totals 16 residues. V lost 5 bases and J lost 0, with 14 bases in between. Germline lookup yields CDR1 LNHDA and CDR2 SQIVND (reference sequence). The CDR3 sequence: CASSQTGIHSGNTIYF. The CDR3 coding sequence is TGTGCCAGTAGTCAAACCGGGATCCACTCTGGAAACACCATATATTTT.

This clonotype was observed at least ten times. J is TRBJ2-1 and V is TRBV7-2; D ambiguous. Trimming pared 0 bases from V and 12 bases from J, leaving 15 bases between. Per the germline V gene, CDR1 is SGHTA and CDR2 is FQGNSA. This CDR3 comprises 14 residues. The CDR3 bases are TGTGCCAGCAGCTTAGCCCCTCCGATGGGGTGGCAGTTCTTC. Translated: CASSLAPPMGWQFF.

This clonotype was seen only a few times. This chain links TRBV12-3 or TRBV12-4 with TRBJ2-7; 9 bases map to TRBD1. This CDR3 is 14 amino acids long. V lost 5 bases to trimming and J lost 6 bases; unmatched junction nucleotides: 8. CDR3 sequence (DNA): TGTGCCAGCAGTAGACGGGACAGGGTTGGCGAGCAGTACTTC. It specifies CASSRRDRVGEQYF.

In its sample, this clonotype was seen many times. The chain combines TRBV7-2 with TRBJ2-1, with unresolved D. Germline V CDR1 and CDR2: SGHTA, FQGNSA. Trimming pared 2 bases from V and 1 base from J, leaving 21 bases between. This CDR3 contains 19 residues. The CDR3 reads CASSLLGPHTGGSYNEQFF. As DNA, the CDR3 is TGTGCCAGCAGCTTATTAGGACCCCACACGGGTGGATCCTACAATGAGCAGTTCTTC.

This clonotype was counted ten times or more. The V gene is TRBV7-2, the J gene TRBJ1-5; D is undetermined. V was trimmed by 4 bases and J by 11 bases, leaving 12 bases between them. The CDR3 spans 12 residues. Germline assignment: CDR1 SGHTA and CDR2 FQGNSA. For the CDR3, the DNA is TGTGCCAGCAGCTCCGACCGTTTGGCCCAGCATTTT. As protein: CASSSDRLAQHF.

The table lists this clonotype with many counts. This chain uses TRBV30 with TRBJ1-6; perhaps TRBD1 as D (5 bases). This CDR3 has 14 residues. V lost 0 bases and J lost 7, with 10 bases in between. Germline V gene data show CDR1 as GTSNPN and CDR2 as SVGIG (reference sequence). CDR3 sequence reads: CAWSVTGHNSPLHF. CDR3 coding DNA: TGTGCCTGGAGTGTAACCGGACACAATTCACCCCTCCACTTT.

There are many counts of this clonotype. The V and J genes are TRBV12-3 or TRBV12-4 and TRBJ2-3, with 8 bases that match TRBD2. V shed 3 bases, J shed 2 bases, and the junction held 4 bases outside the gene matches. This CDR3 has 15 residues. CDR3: CASSFGGGYTDTQYF. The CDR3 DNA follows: TGTGCCAGCAGTTTTGGCGGGGGGTACACAGATACGCAGTATTTT.

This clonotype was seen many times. The CDR3 sequence: CASSSPGTVYEQYF. The DNA of the CDR3 is TGTGCCAGCAGTTCCCCCGGGACAGTTTACGAGCAGTACTTC. The V gene is TRBV6-2 or TRBV6-3, the J gene TRBJ2-7; 7 bases match TRBD1. V was pared by 4 bases and J by 4 bases, with 7 bases of the junction left unmatched. Germline V gene data show CDR1 as MNHEY and CDR2 as SVGEGT. CDR3 length: 14 amino acids.

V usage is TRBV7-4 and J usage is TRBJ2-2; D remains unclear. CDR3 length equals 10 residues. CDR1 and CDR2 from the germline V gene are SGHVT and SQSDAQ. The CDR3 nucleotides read TGTGAGGAGTTCACCGGGGAGCTGTTTTTT. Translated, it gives CEEFTGELFF.

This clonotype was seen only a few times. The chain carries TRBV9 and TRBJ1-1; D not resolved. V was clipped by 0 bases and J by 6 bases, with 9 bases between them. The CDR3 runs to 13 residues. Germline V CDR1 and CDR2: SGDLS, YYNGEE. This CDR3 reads CASSVDGRSEAFF. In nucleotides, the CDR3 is TGTGCCAGCAGCGTAGATGGCCGCTCTGAAGCTTTCTTT.

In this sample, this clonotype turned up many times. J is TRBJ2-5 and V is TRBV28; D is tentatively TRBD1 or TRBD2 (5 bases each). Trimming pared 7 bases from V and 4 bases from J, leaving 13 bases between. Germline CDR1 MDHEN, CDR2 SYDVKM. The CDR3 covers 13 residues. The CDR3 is CASTGTILETQYF. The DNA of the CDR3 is TGTGCCAGCACAGGGACGATCCTAGAGACCCAGTACTTC. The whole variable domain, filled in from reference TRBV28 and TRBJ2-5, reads DVKVTQSSRYLVKRTGEKVFLECVQDMDHENMFWYRQDPGLGLRLIYFSYDVKMKEKGDIPEGYSVSREKKERFSLILESASTNQTSMYLCASTGTILETQYFGPGTRLLVL.

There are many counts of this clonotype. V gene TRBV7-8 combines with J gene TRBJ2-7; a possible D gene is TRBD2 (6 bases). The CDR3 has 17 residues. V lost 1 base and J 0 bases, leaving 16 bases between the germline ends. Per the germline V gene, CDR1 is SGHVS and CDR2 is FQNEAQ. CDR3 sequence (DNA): TGTGCCAGCAGCTTAGTGGGGACGACCGGGAGCTCCTACGAGCAGTACTTC. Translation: CASSLVGTTGSSYEQYF.

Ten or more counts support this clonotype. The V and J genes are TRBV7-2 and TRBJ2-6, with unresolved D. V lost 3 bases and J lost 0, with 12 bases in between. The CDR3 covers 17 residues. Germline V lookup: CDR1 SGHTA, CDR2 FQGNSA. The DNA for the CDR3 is TGTGCCAGCAGCTTTACACCCCTAAGCTCTGGGGCCAACGTCCTGACTTTC. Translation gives CASSFTPLSSGANVLTF.

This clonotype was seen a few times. In DNA, the CDR3 is TGTGCCAGTAGTACAGAATCCAGGGGCACCGGGGAGCTGTTTTTT. This encodes CASSTESRGTGELFF. V gene TRBV19 combines with J gene TRBJ2-2, with D tentatively TRBD1 (6 bases). CDR3 length: 15 residues. Trimming took 4 bases from V and 4 from J, leaving 13 bases between them. Germline V gives CDR1 LNHDA, CDR2 SQIVND (reference sequence).

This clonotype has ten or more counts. The CDR3 nucleotides read TGTGCCAGCAGTAAGAACAGAGACCCATCGTACCAAGAGACCCAGTACTTC. Residues: CASSKNRDPSYQETQYF. The chain joins TRBV7-2 to TRBJ2-5, with D hard to call. Germline CDR1 is SGHTA and CDR2 is FQGNSA. V was pared by 6 bases and J by 0 bases, with 20 bases between. The CDR3 totals 17 residues.

CDR3 region: CASTKGRGTTWGTRKGTEAFF. In nucleotides, the CDR3 is TGTGCCAGCACCAAAGGGAGGGGTACAACATGGGGGACGCGTAAGGGGACTGAAGCTTTCTTT. This chain connects TRBV11-2 to TRBJ1-1, with TRBD1 as a possible D gene (5 bases). The CDR3 runs 21 residues. Germline CDR1 reads SGHAT; CDR2 reads FQNNGV. V was shortened by 7 bases and J by 5 bases, with 38 bases between the two germline ends.

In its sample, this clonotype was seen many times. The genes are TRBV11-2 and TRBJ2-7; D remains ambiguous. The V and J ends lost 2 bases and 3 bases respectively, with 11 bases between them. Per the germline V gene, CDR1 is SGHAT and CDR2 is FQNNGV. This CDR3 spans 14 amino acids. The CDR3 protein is CASSLSQLLYEQYF. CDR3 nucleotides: TGTGCCAGCAGCTTATCACAGCTCCTCTACGAGCAGTACTTC.